The count of the clone carrying this T cell receptor beta chain is one. The antigen is undetermined. The germline CDR1 and CDR2 sequences are ENHRY and SYGVKD. V dropped 3 bases and J dropped 5 bases, with 4 bases sitting between them. The CDR3 consists of 11 residues. This specimen comes from a study of OX40 agonist ivuxolimab in advanced cancers. About the study: Hepatocellular carcinoma, melanoma, renal cell or head and neck cancer was diagnosed in the dose-escalation patients. Enrollees could have had prior anti-PD-1, anti-PD-L1 or anti-CTLA-4 therapy, which roughly 40% had received.

Libraries were prepared by immunoSEQ multiplex PCR; TCRdb keeps only in-frame clonotypes and omits some of them. The sample lists 80,000 to 95,000 clones; 65% to 90% were seen once. Study-level findings and limits: At 0.1 to 3.0 mg/kg and by week 6, CD4+ and CD8+ T cells in the blood had expanded clonally. Among patients with partial responses at 0.1-3.0 mg/kg, clonal expansion was among the lowest.

The specimen was CD4+ or CD8+ T cells sorted from blood, collected in a trial of the OX40 agonist ivuxolimab. V gene TRBV10-3 combines with J gene TRBJ2-5; D gene uncertain. The clonotype was recovered from an adult with an advanced solid tumor such as melanoma, head and neck, liver or kidney cancer. This CDR3 reads CAISEGETQYF. The CDR3 DNA reads as TGTGCCATCAGTGAAGGTGAGACCCAGTACTTC.